The 28 T cell receptor beta chains below were found in one sample sequenced in a study of T cell responses to AZD1222 COVID-19 vaccine (dated by TCRdb to 2020 to 2022). This specimen's time point label, interpreted: baseline before first vaccination. To prepare the library, the immunoSEQ multiplex PCR assay was applied. TCRdb stores this immuneACCESS table with in-frame sequences only. Part of the clones is absent; in the studies checked, under half of the shortfall reflects unresolved V genes, and no reason is known for the rest. Across this sample there are 100,000 or so clones, with around 94% seen only once. Approximately 2.2% of the sample goes to the ten largest clones. The starting material was peripheral blood, obtained on day 0 of AZD1222 vaccination. The receptors stem from an adult in good health.

The genes are TRBV19 and TRBJ2-1; 8 bases align to TRBD2. The length of the CDR3 is 18 residues. CDR1 and CDR2 (germline): LNHDA, SQIVND (reference sequence). V was pared by 5 bases and J by 7 bases, with 19 bases of the junction left unmatched. Here the CDR3 reads CASSFYGRSGSLGNEQFF. In DNA, the CDR3 is TGTGCCAGTAGTTTCTACGGCCGAAGCGGGAGTTTGGGTAATGAGCAGTTCTTC.

CDR3 amino acids: CASTEGGNYGYTF. The CDR3 DNA reads TGTGCCAGCACTGAGGGTGGTAACTATGGCTACACCTTC. V is TRBV7-6 and J is TRBJ1-2; D is unresolved. The germline V gene encodes CDR1 SGHVS and CDR2 FNYEAQ. This CDR3 spans 13 amino acids. V lost 7 bases and J 1 base, leaving 10 bases between the germline ends. Using reference TRBV7-6 and TRBJ1-2 for the parts outside the CDR3, the full variable domain is GAGVSQSPRYKVTKRGQDVALRCDPISGHVSLYWYRQALGQGPEFLTYFNYEAQQDKSGLPNDRFSAERPEGSISTLTIQRTEQRDSAMYRCASTEGGNYGYTFGSGTRLTVV.

This clone was found once. This chain connects TRBV19 to TRBJ2-3, with a weak D call TRBD1 (6 bases). Germline V CDR1 and CDR2: LNHDA, SQIVND (reference sequence). Trimming shortened V by 6 bases and J by 2 bases, and 18 bases separated the two germline ends. CDR3 length: 16 residues. CDR3 protein: CASRGDKKLFTDTQYF. For the CDR3, the DNA is TGTGCCAGTAGGGGGGACAAGAAACTTTTCACAGATACGCAGTATTTT.

V is TRBV6-1 and J is TRBJ1-4; D gene uncertain. The CDR3 loop spans 16 amino acids. V was clipped by 1 base and J by 5 bases, with 14 bases between them. In germline, CDR1 is MNHNS, CDR2 SASEGT. As DNA, the CDR3 is TGTGCCAGCAGTGAAGTAAGTCGGAGACGAAATGAAAAACTGTTTTTT. It encodes CASSEVSRRRNEKLFF.

V and J are TRBV7-6 and TRBJ2-7; possible D gene TRBD1, 6 bases. The CDR3 loop spans 18 amino acids. V lost 5 bases, J lost 2 bases, and 25 bases lay in between. CDR1 and CDR2 (germline): SGHVS, FNYEAQ. DNA for the CDR3: TGTGCCAGCAGCCTAAAGATTAGATTCTCAGGGGTTCCCTACGAGCAGTACTTC. Translating it yields CASSLKIRFSGVPYEQYF. Filled out from reference TRBV7-6 and TRBJ2-7, the complete variable domain reads GAGVSQSPRYKVTKRGQDVALRCDPISGHVSLYWYRQALGQGPEFLTYFNYEAQQDKSGLPNDRFSAERPEGSISTLTIQRTEQRDSAMYRCASSLKIRFSGVPYEQYFGPGTRLTVT.

The rearrangement links TRBV2 to TRBJ2-5, with 7 bases matching TRBD2. The germline V gene has CDR1 SNHLY and CDR2 FYNNEI. J lost 5 bases, V lost 6 bases, and 9 bases had no gene match. The CDR3 length is 14 residues. The CDR3 DNA reads as TGTGCCAGCAGCGGACTAGTGAAGGGGGAGACCCAGTACTTC. Translated, it gives CASSGLVKGETQYF.

This CDR3 reads CASSVDSRNQPQHF. In DNA, the CDR3 is TGTGCCAGCAGCGTCGACAGCCGCAATCAGCCCCAGCATTTT. The chain combines TRBV9 with TRBJ1-5; tentative D call: TRBD1 (5 bases). The germline V and J ends were trimmed by 2 bases and 2 bases, with 8 bases remaining between them. The CDR3 length is 14 residues. Germline lookup yields CDR1 SGDLS and CDR2 YYNGEE.

For the CDR3, the DNA is TGTGCCACCCGAGACAGTTCCTCCTACAATGAGCAGTTCTTC. Translation gives CATRDSSSYNEQFF. This chain connects TRBV5-8 to TRBJ2-1, with D tentatively TRBD1 (5 bases). Germline V gene lookup returns CDR1 SGHTS and CDR2 YDEGEE. This CDR3 has 14 residues. The V end was cut by 9 bases, the J end by 0 bases, with 13 bases between.

The genes are TRBV6-5 and TRBJ2-1; 12 nucleotides match TRBD2. Germline assignment: CDR1 MNHEY and CDR2 SVGAGI. The trim removed 6 bases at V and 4 bases at J, leaving 4 bases unmatched. This CDR3 is 15 amino acids long. CDR3 in DNA: TGTGCCAGCAGACGACTAGCGGGAGAATACAATGAGCAGTTCTTC. Encoded protein: CASRRLAGEYNEQFF.

This sequence joins TRBV19 and TRBJ2-1, with D maybe TRBD2 (6 bases). Trimming cost V 8 bases and J 9 bases, with 23 bases left between them. Germline loops: CDR1 LNHDA, CDR2 SQIVND (reference sequence). This CDR3 is built from 15 residues. The CDR3 DNA sequence: TGTGCCAGTTGGGTGGGGGGTGTCTCACCTACTGAGCAGTTCTTC. It encodes CASWVGGVSPTEQFF.

V is TRBV6-5 and J is TRBJ1-6; weak D call: TRBD1 (5 bases). Germline CDR1 and CDR2: MNHEY and SVGAGI. This CDR3 is built from 15 residues. Trimming left V 0 bases short and J 11 bases short, with 14 bases between. The CDR3 loop is CASSYSQGKGTPLHF. CDR3 sequence (DNA): TGTGCCAGCAGTTACTCTCAGGGTAAAGGTACACCCCTCCACTTT.

CDR3 loop: CASSQAERGGEQYF. CDR3 DNA sequence: TGCGCCAGCAGCCAAGCTGAGCGGGGGGGCGAGCAGTACTTC. The rearrangement uses TRBV4-3 and TRBJ2-7; 10 bases align to TRBD2. The CDR3 totals 14 residues. The germline V gene has CDR1 LGHNA and CDR2 YSLEER. J gave up 6 bases and V 1 base, and 3 bases lay outside the gene matches.

The genes are TRBV3-1 (or the pseudogene TRBV3-2) and TRBJ1-2; tentatively, D is TRBD1 (5 bases). The CDR3 has 15 residues. V lost 0 bases and J 8 bases, leaving 16 bases between the germline ends. The germline V gene encodes CDR1 LGHDT and CDR2 YNNKEL (reference sequence). DNA for the CDR3: TGTGCCAGCAGCCAAGATGGAACAGGAGGCGGCGGCTACACCTTC. Residues: CASSQDGTGGGGYTF.

This rearrangement joins TRBV6-1 to TRBJ2-7; D possibly corresponds to TRBD2 (6 bases). Germline lookup yields CDR1 MNHNS and CDR2 SASEGT. V was trimmed by 3 bases and J by 0 bases, leaving 18 bases between them. The CDR3 contains 17 residues. This chain's CDR3 is CASSDGFGGVYSYEQYF. The CDR3 bases are TGTGCCAGCAGTGATGGATTTGGAGGGGTCTACTCCTACGAGCAGTACTTC.

This rearrangement joins TRBV19 to TRBJ1-4; 9 nucleotides match TRBD1. CDR1 and CDR2 (germline): LNHDA, SQIVND (reference sequence). V shed 4 bases and J 5 bases; nucleotides not matched to a gene: 5. This CDR3 region has 15 residues. CDR3 in amino acids: CASSKRQGGNEKLFF. CDR3 bases: TGTGCCAGTAGTAAGAGACAGGGGGGGAATGAAAAACTGTTTTTT. The entire variable domain, with the rest obtained from reference TRBV19 and TRBJ1-4, is as follows: DGGITQSPKYLFRKEGQNVTLSCEQNLNHDAMYWYRQDPGQGLRLIYYSQIVNDFQKGDIAEGYSVSREKKESFPLTVTSAQKNPTAFYLCASSKRQGGNEKLFFGSGTQLSVL.

The V call is TRBV6-2 or TRBV6-3, the J call TRBJ1-2; the D gene is possibly TRBD1 (5 bases). Germline V CDR1 and CDR2: MNHEY, SVGEGT. V lost 2 bases and J 0 bases, leaving 16 bases between the germline ends. The CDR3 spans 17 residues. Here the CDR3 reads CASSYGRASIPNYGYTF. The CDR3 DNA reads TGTGCCAGCAGTTACGGCAGGGCAAGTATACCTAACTATGGCTACACCTTC.

This chain uses TRBV11-3 with TRBJ1-5; 7 nucleotides line up with TRBD1. With 4 bases clipped from V and 7 bases from J, the junction kept 4 bases outside the gene matches. The CDR3 runs 13 residues. CDR1 is SGHNT and CDR2 is YENEEA in the germline V gene. The CDR3 DNA is TGTGCCAGCAGCTGGAAGACAGGGCAGCCCCAGCATTTT. Residues: CASSWKTGQPQHF.

This sequence joins TRBV4-1 and TRBJ2-2; no firm D call. The CDR3 loop spans 14 amino acids. V was trimmed by 1 base and J by 2 bases, leaving 5 bases between them. Germline-derived CDR1 and CDR2 are MGHRA and YSYEKL. This CDR3 reads CASSQGINTGELFF. The CDR3 nucleotides are TGCGCCAGCAGCCAAGGAATAAACACCGGGGAGCTGTTTTTT.

V usage is TRBV7-2 and J usage is TRBJ2-7, with a possible D match to TRBD1 (6 bases). CDR1 and CDR2 (germline): SGHTA, FQGNSA. The CDR3 runs to 13 residues. Deletions cut 1 base from V and 6 bases from J, with 10 bases between. CDR3 residues: CASSLGTGREQYF. Here the CDR3 DNA reads TGTGCCAGCAGCTTAGGCACAGGGCGCGAGCAGTACTTC.

The chain carries TRBV12-3 or TRBV12-4 and TRBJ2-7, with D unclear. The CDR3 sequence is 11 residues long. Trimming took 5 bases from V and 7 from J, leaving 9 bases between them. The CDR3 loop is CASSPSGEQYF. The CDR3 DNA reads TGTGCCAGCAGTCCCTCTGGAGAGCAGTACTTC.

This clone was seen just once. The CDR3 DNA follows: TGTGCCAGCAGTTTTACAGGGTTGGGCTACGAGCAGTACTTC. Residues: CASSFTGLGYEQYF. This sequence joins TRBV27 and TRBJ2-7, with D possibly being TRBD1 (6 bases). CDR1 is MNHEY and CDR2 is SMNVEV in the germline V gene (reference sequence). There are 14 residues in the CDR3. Trimming removed 3 bases at V and 3 bases at J, with 12 bases between.

This CDR3 reads CASSTGQPGSYEQYF. In DNA, the CDR3 is TGTGCCAGCAGCACTGGACAGCCAGGATCCTACGAGCAGTACTTC. The J gene is TRBJ2-7, the V gene TRBV6-6; D is possibly TRBD1 (6 bases). V lost 6 bases to trimming and J lost 1 base, with 16 bases between them. The CDR3 length is 15 residues. Germline V gene lookup returns CDR1 MNHNY and CDR2 SVGAGI (reference sequence).

The gene calls are TRBV6-5 and TRBJ2-1, with unresolved D. V was cut by 2 bases and J by 3 bases, with 8 bases left in between. The CDR3 covers 14 residues. Germline V gene sequence: CDR1 MNHEY, CDR2 SVGAGI. CDR3 sequence: CASSYAWDYNEQFF. CDR3 bases: TGTGCCAGCAGTTACGCGTGGGACTACAATGAGCAGTTCTTC.

CDR3 DNA sequence: TGCGCCAGCAGCTTGACCTCCCGAGGGATTCAGGAGACCCAGTACTTC. It encodes CASSLTSRGIQETQYF. V usage is TRBV5-1 and J usage is TRBJ2-5; D perhaps matches TRBD2 (5 bases). Trimming took off 1 base at V and 5 bases at J, with 18 bases between the two ends. Looked up from germline, CDR1 is SGHRS and CDR2 is YFSETQ. The CDR3 totals 16 residues.

V and J are TRBV19 and TRBJ2-2; 10 bases fit TRBD1. The CDR3 loop spans 19 amino acids. Germline V lookup: CDR1 LNHDA, CDR2 SQIVND (reference sequence). The V gene end was trimmed by 4 bases and the J gene end by 0 bases; junction bases not matched to a gene: 11. The CDR3 nucleotides are TGTGCCAGTAGTAAAGGGACAGGGGCTTCCTTTACGAACACCGGGGAGCTGTTTTTT. Translating gives CASSKGTGASFTNTGELFF. The variable domain in full, completed from reference TRBV19 and TRBJ2-2, reads DGGITQSPKYLFRKEGQNVTLSCEQNLNHDAMYWYRQDPGQGLRLIYYSQIVNDFQKGDIAEGYSVSREKKESFPLTVTSAQKNPTAFYLCASSKGTGASFTNTGELFFGEGSRLTVL.

The J gene is TRBJ1-1, the V gene TRBV30, with TRBD1 as a possible D gene (6 bases). Trimming pared 3 bases from V and 4 bases from J, leaving 18 bases between. The CDR3 runs to 15 residues. Germline CDR1 reads GTSNPN; CDR2 reads SVGIG (reference sequence). The CDR3 sequence: CAWSRHPQGFTEAFF. CDR3 DNA sequence: TGTGCCTGGAGCCGTCACCCTCAGGGGTTCACTGAAGCTTTCTTT.

The V call is TRBV4-3, the J call TRBJ2-2; D may correspond to TRBD1 or TRBD2 (7 bases each). V was shortened by 2 bases and J by 2 bases, with 15 bases between the two germline ends. CDR3 length equals 17 residues. Germline-derived CDR1 and CDR2 are LGHNA and YSLEER. The CDR3 is CASSQWQGGANTGELFF. DNA for the CDR3: TGCGCCAGCAGCCAATGGCAGGGGGGGGCTAACACCGGGGAGCTGTTTTTT.

The V gene is TRBV1, the J gene TRBJ2-7; TRBD2, the table's D call, lacks a check against the DNA. TRBV1 is recorded as a pseudogene. The CDR3 extends over 13 amino acids. The CDR3 reads CTSSPRVSTEQYF. CDR3 coding DNA: TGCACCAGCAGCCCTCGTGTGTCTACGGAGCAGTACTTC.